This is a list of T cell receptor beta chains from one sample in a study of cytomegalovirus exposure and HLA in healthy donors. The table came from immunoSEQ multiplex PCR; TCRdb's copy has only in-frame clones and leaves some out. The sample has about 160,000 clones; around 80% are singletons. Source material: PBMCs. The receptors originated from a male donor in good health and CMV-seropositive. Each CDR3 is given with its conserved first and last residue. D genes are given only for firm matches. Where a row states a size, it is once, few, many or the class of an expanded clone; other rows omit it.

D gene | J gene | V gene | clone size | CDR3 DNA | CDR3 protein
. | TRBJ2-3 | TRBV30 | . | TGTGCCTGGAGTGTTAGCAGCCGCACAGATACGCAGTATTTT | CAWSVSSRTDTQYF
. | TRBJ1-4 | TRBV6-5 | . | TGTGCCAGCAGCCCGAGGACTCCTAAGGAAAAACTGTTTTTT | CASSPRTPKEKLFF
TRBD2 | TRBJ2-5 | TRBV30 | . | TGTGCCTGGAGCCCCTCGGGGGGGCGAGAGACCCAGTACTTC | CAWSPSGGRETQYF
. | TRBJ1-5 | TRBV7-2 | . | TGTGCCAGCAGCTTACACGGAGGGGATCAGCCCCAGCATTTT | CASSLHGGDQPQHF
. | TRBJ2-7 | TRBV14 | . | TGTGCCAGCAGCCTATCGGAGGTCGAGCAGTACTTC | CASSLSEVEQYF
TRBD2 | TRBJ2-3 | TRBV10-1 | . | TGCGCCAGCAGTGACCGGACTAGCGGGGCGCAAGATACGCAGTATTTT | CASSDRTSGAQDTQYF
. | TRBJ2-5 | TRBV7-2 | few | TGTGCCAGCAGCTCTTCAGGGCGGGAGACCCAGTACTTC | CASSSSGRETQYF
. | TRBJ1-1 | TRBV7-2 | . | TGTGCCAGCAGCCCCAGAGCAGGTACTGAAGCTTTCTTT | CASSPRAGTEAFF
. | TRBJ1-1 | TRBV4-1 | . | TGCGCCAGCAGCCAAGAGGTATGGGGGCGCACTGAAGCTTTCTTT | CASSQEVWGRTEAFF
. | TRBJ1-2 | TRBV6-5 | . | TGTGCCAGCAGTCTCCAGGGTTCTCGTGGCTACACCTTC | CASSLQGSRGYTF
TRBD1 | TRBJ1-1 | TRBV4-3 | . | TGCGCCAGCAGCCATCGGACAGGGGAGGACACTGAAGCTTTCTTT | CASSHRTGEDTEAFF